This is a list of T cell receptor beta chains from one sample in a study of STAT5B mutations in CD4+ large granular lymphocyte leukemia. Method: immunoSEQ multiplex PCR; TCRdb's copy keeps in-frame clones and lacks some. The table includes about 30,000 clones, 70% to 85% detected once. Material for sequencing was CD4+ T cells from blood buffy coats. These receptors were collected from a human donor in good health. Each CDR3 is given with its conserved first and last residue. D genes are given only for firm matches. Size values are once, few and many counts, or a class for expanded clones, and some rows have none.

cdr3_aa: CASSSPRSGLGEKLFF
cdr3_nt: TGTGCCAGCAGTTCCCCCCGGTCGGGTTTGGGTGAAAAACTGTTTTTT
clone_size: -
d_call: -
j_call: TRBJ1-4
v_call: TRBV28

cdr3_aa: CAWSGRGRPYNEQFF
cdr3_nt: TGTGCCTGGAGTGGTAGGGGCCGACCCTACAATGAGCAGTTCTTC
clone_size: -
d_call: -
j_call: TRBJ2-1
v_call: TRBV30

cdr3_aa: CAWSASYSKINTEAFF
cdr3_nt: TGTGCCTGGAGTGCTTCCTATAGCAAGATTAACACTGAAGCTTTCTTT
clone_size: -
d_call: -
j_call: TRBJ1-1
v_call: TRBV30

cdr3_aa: CAISSTDTQYF
cdr3_nt: TGTGCCATTAGTTCCACAGATACGCAGTATTTT
clone_size: -
d_call: -
j_call: TRBJ2-3
v_call: TRBV6-6

cdr3_aa: CAIRGGRMSEQYF
cdr3_nt: TGTGCCATCAGGGGGGGACGGATGAGCGAGCAGTACTTC
clone_size: -
d_call: -
j_call: TRBJ2-7
v_call: TRBV10-3

cdr3_aa: CASSLPPGAANEQFF
cdr3_nt: TGTGCCAGCAGCCTCCCCCCGGGAGCTGCGAATGAGCAGTTCTTC
clone_size: -
d_call: -
j_call: TRBJ2-1
v_call: TRBV5-4

cdr3_aa: CASSYRGDSNQPQHF
cdr3_nt: TGTGCCAGCAGTTATAGGGGGGATAGCAATCAGCCCCAGCATTTT
clone_size: -
d_call: -
j_call: TRBJ1-5
v_call: TRBV6-5

cdr3_aa: CSPQAGGKDEQFF
cdr3_nt: TGCAGCCCCCAGGCGGGGGGCAAGGATGAGCAGTTCTTC
clone_size: -
d_call: TRBD2
j_call: TRBJ2-1
v_call: TRBV29-1

cdr3_aa: CASSRIGHYTF
cdr3_nt: TGTGCCAGCAGTCGGATCGGTCACTACACCTTC
clone_size: once
d_call: -
j_call: TRBJ1-2
v_call: TRBV28

cdr3_aa: CSVAGTTSDTQYF
cdr3_nt: TGCAGCGTAGCCGGGACAACCTCAGATACGCAGTATTTT
clone_size: -
d_call: -
j_call: TRBJ2-3
v_call: TRBV29-1

cdr3_aa: CASSFLLYGYTF
cdr3_nt: TGTGCCAGCAGTTTTCTTCTCTATGGCTACACCTTC
clone_size: -
d_call: -
j_call: TRBJ1-2
v_call: TRBV28

cdr3_aa: CASSTGLPGANVLTF
cdr3_nt: TGTGCCAGCAGCACGGGACTCCCTGGGGCCAACGTCCTGACTTTC
clone_size: -
d_call: -
j_call: TRBJ2-6
v_call: TRBV7-7

cdr3_aa: CASSPILAGGINEQFF
cdr3_nt: TGTGCCAGCAGTCCCATTCTGGCGGGAGGGATCAATGAGCAGTTCTTC
clone_size: -
d_call: TRBD2
j_call: TRBJ2-1
v_call: TRBV7-6

cdr3_aa: CASSFGSGRADYEQFF
cdr3_nt: TGCGCCAGCAGCTTTGGAAGCGGGAGGGCCGATTATGAGCAGTTCTTC
clone_size: -
d_call: TRBD2
j_call: TRBJ2-1
v_call: TRBV5-1

cdr3_aa: CASSVGQNQETQYF
cdr3_nt: TGTGCCAGCAGCGTAGGACAGAACCAAGAGACCCAGTACTTC
clone_size: -
d_call: -
j_call: TRBJ2-5
v_call: TRBV9

cdr3_aa: CASSKKKLEAQSVTDTQYF
cdr3_nt: TGTGCCAGCAGCAAAAAGAAGCTCGAGGCGCAGAGTGTCACAGATACGCAGTATTTT
clone_size: -
d_call: -
j_call: TRBJ2-3
v_call: TRBV21-1

cdr3_aa: CASSFGQTYEQYF
cdr3_nt: TGTGCCAGCAGCTTCGGACAGACCTACGAGCAGTACTTC
clone_size: -
d_call: -
j_call: TRBJ2-7
v_call: TRBV7-8

cdr3_aa: CASSLVRGEAFF
cdr3_nt: TGTGCCAGCAGCCTAGTACGGGGCGAAGCTTTCTTT
clone_size: -
d_call: -
j_call: TRBJ1-1
v_call: TRBV7-8

cdr3_aa: CASSFRGQETQYF
cdr3_nt: TGTGCCAGCAGTTTTCGGGGCCAAGAGACCCAGTACTTC
clone_size: -
d_call: -
j_call: TRBJ2-5
v_call: TRBV6-5

cdr3_aa: CASSDSGRVPEQFF
cdr3_nt: TGTGCCAGCAGCGATAGCGGGAGGGTTCCTGAGCAGTTCTTC
clone_size: few
d_call: TRBD2
j_call: TRBJ2-1
v_call: TRBV7-9

cdr3_aa: CASSTGDHEQYF
cdr3_nt: TGTGCCAGCAGTACAGGGGACCACGAGCAGTACTTC
clone_size: -
d_call: TRBD1
j_call: TRBJ2-7
v_call: TRBV28

cdr3_aa: CASIRTGGTEAFF
cdr3_nt: TGTGCCAGCATCAGGACAGGGGGCACTGAAGCTTTCTTT
clone_size: -
d_call: TRBD1
j_call: TRBJ1-1
v_call: TRBV7-2

cdr3_aa: CASSFRMDLENQFF
cdr3_nt: TGCGCCAGCAGCTTTCGTATGGACCTAGAGAATCAGTTCTTC
clone_size: -
d_call: -
j_call: TRBJ2-1
v_call: TRBV5-1

cdr3_aa: CASSLVVGTDTQYF
cdr3_nt: TGTGCCAGCAGCTTAGTTGTTGGCACAGATACGCAGTATTTT
clone_size: -
d_call: -
j_call: TRBJ2-3
v_call: TRBV7-2

cdr3_aa: CATSRDGGNQPQHF
cdr3_nt: TGTGCCACCAGCAGAGATGGAGGGAACCAGCCCCAGCATTTT
clone_size: few
d_call: -
j_call: TRBJ1-5
v_call: TRBV15

cdr3_aa: CASSRQGLYGYTF
cdr3_nt: TGTGCCAGTTCCAGACAGGGCCTTTATGGCTACACCTTC
clone_size: few
d_call: TRBD1
j_call: TRBJ1-2
v_call: TRBV19

cdr3_aa: CASSPAGTGGTEAFF
cdr3_nt: TGTGCCAGCAGCCCGGCCGGGACAGGGGGCACTGAAGCTTTCTTT
clone_size: few
d_call: TRBD1
j_call: TRBJ1-1
v_call: TRBV5-4

cdr3_aa: CATSRTGQGGYTF
cdr3_nt: TGTGCCACCAGCCGAACAGGCCAAGGAGGCTACACCTTC
clone_size: -
d_call: -
j_call: TRBJ1-2
v_call: TRBV15

cdr3_aa: CASSPLNTGELFF
cdr3_nt: TGTGCCAGCAGCCCATTGAACACCGGGGAGCTGTTTTTT
clone_size: -
d_call: -
j_call: TRBJ2-2
v_call: TRBV14

cdr3_aa: CASSSLGTMVYEQYF
cdr3_nt: TGTGCCAGCAGTTCGCTCGGGACTATGGTCTACGAGCAGTACTTC
clone_size: -
d_call: TRBD2
j_call: TRBJ2-7
v_call: TRBV27

cdr3_aa: CASSLDSDTDTQYF
cdr3_nt: TGCGCCAGCAGCTTGGATTCGGACACAGATACGCAGTATTTT
clone_size: once
d_call: -
j_call: TRBJ2-3
v_call: TRBV5-1

cdr3_aa: CASRSEPDSYEAFF
cdr3_nt: TGTGCCAGCAGGTCTGAGCCAGACAGCTATGAAGCTTTCTTT
clone_size: -
d_call: -
j_call: TRBJ1-1
v_call: TRBV5-4

cdr3_aa: CASSKAPWIGGRPDTQYF
cdr3_nt: TGTGCCAGCAGCAAAGCGCCCTGGATTGGTGGGAGGCCAGATACGCAGTATTTT
clone_size: -
d_call: -
j_call: TRBJ2-3
v_call: TRBV21-1

cdr3_aa: CASSPGANTEAFF
cdr3_nt: TGTGCCAGCTCACCAGGTGCGAACACTGAAGCTTTCTTT
clone_size: -
d_call: -
j_call: TRBJ1-1
v_call: TRBV18

cdr3_aa: CASSFAGGAHTEAFF
cdr3_nt: TGTGCCAGCAGCTTCGCAGGGGGCGCCCACACTGAAGCTTTCTTT
clone_size: few
d_call: TRBD1
j_call: TRBJ1-1
v_call: TRBV7-2

cdr3_aa: CASSRGLAGGHGELFF
cdr3_nt: TGTGCCAGCAGTCGAGGACTAGCGGGGGGACACGGGGAGCTGTTTTTT
clone_size: -
d_call: TRBD2
j_call: TRBJ2-2
v_call: TRBV7-6

cdr3_aa: CASSFSGRREWSYEQYF
cdr3_nt: TGTGCCAGCAGTTTCTCGGGTCGGCGGGAGTGGTCCTACGAGCAGTACTTC
clone_size: -
d_call: TRBD2
j_call: TRBJ2-7
v_call: TRBV27

cdr3_aa: CASSLNSITYEQYF
cdr3_nt: TGTGCCAGCAGTTTGAACAGTATAACCTACGAGCAGTACTTC
clone_size: -
d_call: -
j_call: TRBJ2-7
v_call: TRBV27

cdr3_aa: CASSSLAGALPLYNEQFF
cdr3_nt: TGTGCCAGCAGTTCCCTAGCGGGGGCCCTCCCTCTTTACAATGAGCAGTTCTTC
clone_size: -
d_call: TRBD2
j_call: TRBJ2-1
v_call: TRBV5-8

cdr3_aa: CAGVIGISYEQYF
cdr3_nt: TGTGCCGGGGTGATCGGGATCTCCTACGAGCAGTACTTC
clone_size: -
d_call: -
j_call: TRBJ2-7
v_call: TRBV30

cdr3_aa: CASSYGGGVFSNTEAFF
cdr3_nt: TGCGCCAGCAGCTACGGAGGGGGTGTATTTAGTAACACTGAAGCTTTCTTT
clone_size: -
d_call: -
j_call: TRBJ1-1
v_call: TRBV5-1

cdr3_aa: CASSLTHYEQFF
cdr3_nt: TGTGCCAGCAGCCTAACGCACTATGAGCAGTTCTTC
clone_size: -
d_call: -
j_call: TRBJ2-1
v_call: TRBV7-2